The 9 T cell receptor beta chains below were found in one sample sequenced in a study of graft-versus-host responses after intestinal transplantation. Data came from immunoSEQ multiplex PCR; TCRdb stores just in-frame clones and leaves some out. In the table there are about 100,000 clones, 90% to 95% of which are singletons. No antigen is known for these receptors. This sample comprised unstimulated CD4+ T cells sorted from spleen or lymph node cells, obtained before transplant. These TCRs come from a human donor who was the organ donor for an intestinal transplant.

DNA for the CDR3: TGTGCCAGCAGCGTAGAGGCTAGCTCCTACGAGCAGTACTTC. This sequence encodes CASSVEASSYEQYF. The J gene is TRBJ2-7, the V gene TRBV9, with D unresolved. The germline V gene encodes CDR1 SGDLS and CDR2 YYNGEE. This CDR3 is 14 amino acids long. V was cut by 0 bases and J by 0 bases, with 7 bases left in between.

J is TRBJ1-1 and V is TRBV9; 7 bases match TRBD1. Unmatched junction bases numbered 8, after V lost 0 bases and J lost 0 bases. The germline CDR1 and CDR2 sequences are SGDLS and YYNGEE. This CDR3 spans 17 amino acids. The DNA of the CDR3 is TGTGCCAGCAGCGTAGCAGGGGGACGGGTCGTGAACACTGAAGCTTTCTTT. Its protein is CASSVAGGRVVNTEAFF.

The chain recombines TRBV2 with TRBJ1-3; maybe TRBD1 (6 bases). With 6 bases removed from V and 0 bases from J, the gap between germline ends came to 9 bases. The germline CDR1 and CDR2 sequences are SNHLY and FYNNEI. CDR3 size: 14 residues. DNA for the CDR3: TGTGCCAGCAGAAGGACAGACTCTGGAAACACCATATATTTT. As protein: CASRRTDSGNTIYF. Supplemented by reference TRBV2 and TRBJ1-3, the full variable domain reads EPEVTQTPSHQVTQMGQEVILRCVPISNHLYFYWYRQILGQKVEFLVSFYNNEISEKSEIFDDQFSVERPDGSNFTLKIRSTKLEDSAMYFCASRRTDSGNTIYFGEGSWLTVV.

The chain has TRBV30 and TRBJ1-1, with D perhaps TRBD1 (5 bases). The germline V and J ends were trimmed by 0 bases and 4 bases, with 15 bases remaining between them. Germline lookup yields CDR1 GTSNPN and CDR2 SVGIG (reference sequence). The CDR3 totals 15 residues. CDR3: CAWSVINGGVTEAFF. CDR3 nucleotides: TGTGCCTGGAGTGTAATAAATGGAGGGGTCACTGAAGCTTTCTTT.

The V call is TRBV2, the J call TRBJ2-2, with 9 bases matching TRBD1. This CDR3 is 15 amino acids long. Unmatched junction bases numbered 4, after V lost 4 bases and J lost 4 bases. Germline-derived CDR1 and CDR2 are SNHLY and FYNNEI. The CDR3 coding sequence is TGTGCCAGCAGTGTGGTACAGGGGGCCACCGGGGAGCTGTTTTTT. The encoded protein is CASSVVQGATGELFF.

The CDR3: CASSSRTGPYEQYF. The CDR3 region has the DNA TGTGCCAGCAGCTCCCGGACAGGGCCCTACGAGCAGTACTTC. The chain has TRBV7-6 and TRBJ2-7; 8 bases match TRBD1. This CDR3 is 14 amino acids long. Germline loops: CDR1 SGHVS, CDR2 FNYEAQ. V lost 4 bases and J lost 2; bases outside the gene matches: 4.

The CDR3 DNA reads as TGTGCCAGCTCCCCAGGGGGGACAGGAGGTTATGGCTACACCTTC. Protein product: CASSPGGTGGYGYTF. The chain combines TRBV18 with TRBJ1-2; TRBD1 agrees at 8 bases. The CDR3 extends over 15 amino acids. Trimming cost V 6 bases and J 5 bases; bases outside gene matches: 11. Germline CDR1 reads KGHSH; CDR2 reads LQKENI.

The chain employs TRBV6-6 and TRBJ1-4; perhaps TRBD1 as D (6 bases). The germline gives CDR1 MNHNY, CDR2 SVGAGI (reference sequence). V was pared by 10 bases and J by 7 bases, with 19 bases between. The CDR3 has 14 amino acids. The CDR3 spells CATSRRGSGEKLFF. The CDR3 DNA is TGTGCCACCTCGCGTAGGGGGTCGGGTGAAAAACTGTTTTTT.

The genes are TRBV4-2 and TRBJ1-1; D ambiguous. The CDR3 has 15 amino acids. Per germline, CDR1 LGHNA and CDR2 YNFKEQ. Trimming shortened V by 4 bases and J by 0 bases, and 12 bases separated the two germline ends. The CDR3 loop reads CASSPFGRMNTEAFF. Here the CDR3 DNA reads TGTGCCAGCAGCCCCTTTGGGAGAATGAACACTGAAGCTTTCTTT.